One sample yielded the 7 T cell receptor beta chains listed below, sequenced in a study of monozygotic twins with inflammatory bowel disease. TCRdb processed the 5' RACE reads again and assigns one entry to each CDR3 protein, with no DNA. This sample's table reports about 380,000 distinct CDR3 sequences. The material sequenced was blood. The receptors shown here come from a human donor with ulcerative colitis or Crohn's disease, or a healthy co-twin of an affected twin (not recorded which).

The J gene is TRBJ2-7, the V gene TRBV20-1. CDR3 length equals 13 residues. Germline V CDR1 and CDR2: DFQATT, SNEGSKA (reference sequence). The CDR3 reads CSASSQAQSEQYF.

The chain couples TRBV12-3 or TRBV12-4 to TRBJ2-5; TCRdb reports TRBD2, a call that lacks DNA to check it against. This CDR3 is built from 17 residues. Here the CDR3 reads CASSLGRAGRDQETQYF.

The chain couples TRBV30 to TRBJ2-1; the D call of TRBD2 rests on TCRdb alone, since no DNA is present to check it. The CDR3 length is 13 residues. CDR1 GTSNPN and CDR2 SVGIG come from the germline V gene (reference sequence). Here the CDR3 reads CAWSVLAGVEQFF.

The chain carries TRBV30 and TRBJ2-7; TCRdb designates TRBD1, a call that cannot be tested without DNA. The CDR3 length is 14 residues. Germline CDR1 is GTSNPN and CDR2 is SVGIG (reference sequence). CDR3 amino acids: CAWTPRQPPYEQYF.

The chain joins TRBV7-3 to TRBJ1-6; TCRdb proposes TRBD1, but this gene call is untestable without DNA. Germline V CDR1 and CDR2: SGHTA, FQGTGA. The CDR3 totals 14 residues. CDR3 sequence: CASSLTAGNSPLHF.

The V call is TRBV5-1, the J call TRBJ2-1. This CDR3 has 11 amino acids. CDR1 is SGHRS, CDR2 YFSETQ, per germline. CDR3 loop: CASSVTNEQFF.

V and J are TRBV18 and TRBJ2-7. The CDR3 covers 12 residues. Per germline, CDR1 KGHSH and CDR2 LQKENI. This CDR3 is CASSPYWGEQYF.